This T cell receptor (beta chain) was captured in a study of siplizumab effects on memory and regulatory T cells. Using immunoSEQ multiplex PCR, the repertoire was profiled, and TCRdb retains in-frame clones only, with some absent. The repertoire holds around 100,000 clones, about 90% seen once, with around 0.15% in the top ten. Germline assignment: CDR1 SGDLS and CDR2 YYNGEE. There are 15 residues in the CDR3. The V segment lost 4 bases and the J segment 0 bases; nucleotides outside the gene matches: 5. The TCR was taken from a human donor in good health. The chain links TRBV9 to TRBJ2-3; 7 bases fit TRBD1. The sample comprised CD4+ T cells sorted from blood. In DNA, the CDR3 is TGTGCCAGCAGCATTCGGACAGGAAGCACAGATACGCAGTATTTT. Translating gives CASSIRTGSTDTQYF.